This T cell receptor (beta chain) was found in a study of blood T cell repertoires in COVID-19. The wider study: Whether acute or convalescent, the COVID-19 samples came from the United States, Italy and Spain. Nucleic acid was either cDNA or gDNA, and it came from T cells, B-cell-depleted T cells, or PBMCs.

As originally analysed: Amplification from reference gene primers served as the basis for estimated nucleated cell counts. Measured with immunoSEQ multiplex PCR; TCRdb has only the in-frame clones, and not every one. V and J calls and clone size are copied from that table; D and trimming were computed from the DNA. The sample consists of about 41,000 clones, 80% to 90% of them appearing once. Trimming cost V 6 bases and J 7 bases; bases outside gene matches: 5. The CDR3 covers 12 residues. CDR1 and CDR2 (germline): SQVTM, ANQGSEA. J is TRBJ1-2 and V is TRBV29-1, with 10 bases fitting TRBD1. This TCR was recovered from a woman older than 75 with active or convalescent COVID-19. Sequencing was carried out using peripheral blood. CDR3 loop: CSVGGQGIGYTF. The CDR3 region has the DNA TGCAGCGTGGGGGGACAGGGGATTGGCTACACCTTC.